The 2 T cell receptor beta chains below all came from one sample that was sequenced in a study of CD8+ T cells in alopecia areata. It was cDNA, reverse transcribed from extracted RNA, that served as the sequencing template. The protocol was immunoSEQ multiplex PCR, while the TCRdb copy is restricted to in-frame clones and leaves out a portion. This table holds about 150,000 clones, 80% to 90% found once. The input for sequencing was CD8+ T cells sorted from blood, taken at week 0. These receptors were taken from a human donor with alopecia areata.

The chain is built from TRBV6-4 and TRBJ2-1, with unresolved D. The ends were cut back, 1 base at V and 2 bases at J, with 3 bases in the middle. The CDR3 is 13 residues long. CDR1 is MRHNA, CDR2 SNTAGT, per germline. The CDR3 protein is CASSDFPYNEQFF. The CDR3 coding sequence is TGTGCCAGCAGTGACTTCCCCTACAATGAGCAGTTCTTC.

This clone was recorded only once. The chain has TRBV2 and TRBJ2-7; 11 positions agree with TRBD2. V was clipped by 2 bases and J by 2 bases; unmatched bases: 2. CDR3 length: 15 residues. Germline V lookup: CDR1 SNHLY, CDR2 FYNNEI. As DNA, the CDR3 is TGTGCCAGCAGTGAACTAGCGGGGGGCCCCTACGAGCAGTACTTC. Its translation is CASSELAGGPYEQYF.